The 22 T cell receptor beta chains below all came from one sample that was sequenced in a study of T-cell memory formation after mild COVID-19. Via MiXCR, TCRdb re-called the 5' RACE reads, giving one row per CDR3 protein. The sample shows a few hundred thousand distinct CDR3 sequences, approximately 22% of them seen only once. Sequenced input: PBMCs or a T cell subset sorted from them (not recorded which). Receptor source: a man aged 18-30 years who had mild COVID-19 (a few samples of this study predate the infection). Cell type and time point are not known.

The rearrangement joins TRBV2 to TRBJ1-5; 10 bases agree with TRBD1. Trimming cost V 3 bases and J 7 bases; bases outside gene matches: 3. The CDR3 covers 14 residues. Looked up from germline, CDR1 is SNHLY and CDR2 is FYNNEI. CDR3 protein: CASSDRTGGQPQHF. CDR3 nucleotides: TGTGCCAGCAGTGATAGGACAGGGGGACAGCCCCAGCATTTT.

The chain uses TRBV4-1 and TRBJ2-3; D possibly corresponds to TRBD1 (7 bases). This CDR3 contains 16 residues. Trimming cost V 6 bases and J 5 bases, with 21 bases left between them. Germline V gene lookup returns CDR1 MGHRA and CDR2 YSYEKL. The CDR3 loop reads CASSSRGAGTGDTQYF. CDR3 DNA sequence: TGCGCCAGCAGTAGCAGGGGGGCCGGAACTGGAGATACGCAGTATTTT.

The V gene is TRBV21-1, the J gene TRBJ1-4. TRBV21-1 is tagged as a pseudogene. The CDR3 totals 16 residues. CDR3 sequence reads: CASSKELPRSNEKLFF. For the CDR3, the DNA is TGTGCCAGCAGCAAAGAACTGCCACGGAGTAATGAAAAACTGTTTTTT.

The CDR3 DNA is TGCGCCAGCAGCAAAGGAGACAGGCGATCCTACGAGCAGTACTTC. Translation gives CASSKGDRRSYEQYF. The rearrangement links TRBV4-3 to TRBJ2-7; a weak D match, TRBD1 (6 bases). The CDR3 runs 15 residues. V was shortened by 5 bases and J by 1 base, with 15 bases between the two germline ends. Germline V gives CDR1 LGHNA, CDR2 YSLEER.

This chain connects TRBV28 to TRBJ2-4; TRBD2 aligns across 10 bases. The CDR3 is made up of 18 amino acids. Germline CDR1 and CDR2: MDHEN and SYDVKM. J was trimmed by 5 bases and V by 3 bases; bases with no gene match: 13. In DNA, the CDR3 is TGTGCCAGCAGTTTGGGGAGCGGGGGGGCCTTCCGTCAAAACATTCAGTACTTC. It translates to CASSLGSGGAFRQNIQYF.

The genes are TRBV7-2 and TRBJ1-1, with 8 bases aligning to TRBD1. Per germline, CDR1 SGHTA and CDR2 FQGNSA. This CDR3 has 15 residues. Trimming at V came to 4 bases and at J to 1 base, leaving 5 bases not matched to a gene. This CDR3 is CASSYAGGSNTEAFF. The CDR3 nucleotides read TGTGCCAGCAGCTACGCAGGGGGCTCGAACACTGAAGCTTTCTTT.

The CDR3 sequence: CSALDAGEGTQYF. The CDR3 nucleotides read TGCAGTGCCCTAGATGCAGGGGAGGGGACCCAGTACTTC. The chain couples TRBV20-1 to TRBJ2-5; TRBD2 is a possible D gene (7 bases). Germline values: CDR1 DFQATT, CDR2 SNEGSKA (reference sequence). This CDR3 is built from 13 residues. Trimming left V 6 bases short and J 7 bases short, with 18 bases between.

This chain connects TRBV20-1 to TRBJ2-7; D uncertain. V lost 6 bases to trimming and J lost 0 bases, with 12 bases between them. The CDR3 contains 13 residues. CDR1 DFQATT and CDR2 SNEGSKA come from the germline V gene (reference sequence). Here the CDR3 reads CSAVGPSSYEQYV. CDR3 in DNA: TGCAGTGCCGTCGGACCAAGCTCCTACGAGCAGTACGTC.

This clonotype was seen once. The chain employs TRBV7-2 and TRBJ2-7, with D maybe TRBD1 (6 bases). Looked up from germline, CDR1 is SGHTA and CDR2 is FQGNSA. CDR3 size: 16 residues. V lost 1 base and J lost 2, with 15 bases in between. The DNA for the CDR3 is TGTGCCAGCAGCTTAGGGGGACGGGGACAAGCCTACGAGCAGTACTTC. This sequence encodes CASSLGGRGQAYEQYF.

In its sample, this clonotype was seen a few times. V usage is TRBV7-9 and J usage is TRBJ1-6; D possibly corresponds to TRBD1 (5 bases). V lost 1 base to trimming and J lost 4 bases, with 8 bases between them. CDR1 is SEHNR, CDR2 FQNEAQ, per germline (reference sequence). This CDR3 is built from 15 residues. CDR3 nucleotides: TGTGCCAGCAGCTTAGATGCAGGGTATAATTCACCCCTCCACTTT. It encodes CASSLDAGYNSPLHF.

The chain couples TRBV24-1 to TRBJ2-3, with D possibly being TRBD2 (6 bases). Germline V gene data show CDR1 as KGHDR and CDR2 as SFDVKD. Trimming removed 3 bases from V and 2 bases from J, with 11 bases in between. The CDR3 extends over 15 amino acids. The CDR3 protein is CATSDIAEPTDTQYF. CDR3 in DNA: TGTGCCACCAGTGATATAGCGGAGCCCACAGATACGCAGTATTTT.

This clonotype was counted a few times. The chain has TRBV5-6 and TRBJ2-5; 10 bases map to TRBD2. The germline gives CDR1 SGHDT, CDR2 YYEEEE. CDR3 length equals 17 residues. The J segment lost 7 bases and the V segment lost 1 base, leaving 13 bases of the junction unmatched. The CDR3, as DNA: TGTGCCAGCAGCTTGCGGAGCGGGGGGGCCGCCTTCGTGACCCAGTACTTC. It is translated as CASSLRSGGAAFVTQYF.

The gene calls are TRBV20-1 and TRBJ2-3; 12 bases line up with TRBD2. The CDR3 is made up of 15 amino acids. The ends lost 6 bases at V and 6 bases at J; junction bases unmatched: 10. The V gene's germline CDR1 is DFQATT and CDR2 SNEGSKA (reference sequence). The CDR3 bases are TGCAGTGCCGATGGACTAGCGGGGCATAGGGATACGCAGTATTTT. Protein: CSADGLAGHRDTQYF.

This clonotype turned up a few times. This chain joins TRBV6-2 or TRBV6-3 and TRBJ2-3; D is undetermined. This CDR3 has 15 residues. The germline V gene has CDR1 MNHEY and CDR2 SVGEGT. The ends were cut back, 4 bases at V and 6 bases at J, with 17 bases in the middle. The CDR3 protein is CASSSRIQIRDTQYF. The CDR3 nucleotides are TGTGCCAGCAGTTCAAGGATCCAGATAAGGGATACGCAGTATTTT.

The chain couples TRBV2 to TRBJ2-7, with 7 bases fitting TRBD1. V shed 4 bases and J 0 bases; nucleotides not matched to a gene: 6. The germline CDR1 and CDR2 sequences are SNHLY and FYNNEI. CDR3 length: 15 residues. DNA for the CDR3: TGTGCCAGCAGTGGAGACAGGGTCAGCTCCTACGAGCAGTACTTC. This codes for CASSGDRVSSYEQYF.

The genes are TRBV7-2 and TRBJ2-2; D might be TRBD1 (5 bases). Germline V lookup: CDR1 SGHTA, CDR2 FQGNSA. Trimming removed 3 bases from V and 6 bases from J, with 11 bases in between. The length of the CDR3 is 14 residues. The CDR3 DNA reads TGTGCCAGCAGCTTTAGGCAGGGCTCCGGGGAGCTGTTTTTT. Translated: CASSFRQGSGELFF.

This clonotype was picked up a small number of times. The rearrangement uses TRBV7-2 and TRBJ2-5; 11 nucleotides align to TRBD2. Germline V CDR1 and CDR2: SGHTA, FQGNSA. V lost 5 bases to trimming and J lost 7 bases; unmatched junction nucleotides: 9. This CDR3 region has 15 residues. CDR3 in DNA: TGTGCCAGCAGCCAGACTAGCGGGGTATATGCGACCCAGTACTTC. It specifies CASSQTSGVYATQYF.

This clonotype was recorded a few times. The chain recombines TRBV18 with TRBJ2-2; TRBD2 is a possible D gene (5 bases). The germline V gene has CDR1 KGHSH and CDR2 LQKENI. Trimming took off 1 base at V and 1 base at J, with 7 bases between the two ends. This CDR3 is 15 amino acids long. DNA of the CDR3: TGTGCCAGCTCACCACGAGCGGAGAACACCGGGGAGCTGTTTTTT. Translating it yields CASSPRAENTGELFF.

About this clonotype: Mismatch with germline at one junction end may stem from a read error. The chain employs TRBV7-9 and TRBJ1-2, with no clear D. The CDR3 has 16 amino acids. Germline values: CDR1 SEHNR, CDR2 FQNEAQ (reference sequence). As DNA, the CDR3 is TGTGCCGGCAGCTTCGAAGAGGAGATTTCTGGCTATGGCTACACCTTC. Translation: CAGSFEEEISGYGYTF. Variable domain in full (rest from reference TRBV7-9 and TRBJ1-2): DTGVSQNPRHKITKRGQNVTFRCDPISEHNRLYWYRQTLGQGPEFLTYFQNEAQLEKSRLLSDRFSAERPKGSFSTLEIQRTEQGDSAMYLCAGSFEEEISGYGYTFGSGTRLTVV.

The chain carries TRBV6-5 and TRBJ1-1, with a possible D match to TRBD1 (6 bases). Trimming left V 2 bases short and J 5 bases short, with 9 bases between. Per germline, CDR1 MNHEY and CDR2 SVGAGI. The CDR3 is 13 amino acids. The CDR3 region has the DNA TGTGCCAGCAGTTACCTTGGACAGACTGAAGCTTTCTTT. As protein: CASSYLGQTEAFF.

A few counts support this clonotype. This chain uses TRBV12-3 or TRBV12-4 with TRBJ2-2; TRBD2 aligns across 9 bases. This CDR3 is built from 18 residues. J was trimmed by 5 bases and V by 5 bases; bases with no gene match: 15. Written as DNA, the CDR3 is TGTGCCAGCAGTCCCGCCGTGAGCGGGGGGTCTGGGACCGGGGAGCTGTTTTTT. This translates into CASSPAVSGGSGTGELFF.

J is TRBJ1-2 and V is TRBV20-1; maybe TRBD1 (5 bases). The germline V gene has CDR1 DFQATT and CDR2 SNEGSKA (reference sequence). The CDR3 totals 15 residues. V lost 3 bases and J 0 bases, leaving 14 bases between the germline ends. The CDR3 reads CSASPPGPSNYGYTF. CDR3 bases: TGCAGTGCTAGCCCTCCGGGACCTTCTAACTATGGCTACACCTTC.